The clone carrying this TCR beta chain was recorded at least ten times. This sample was taken from a study of CD8+CD57+ T cells in acquired aplastic anemia. Researchers used genomic DNA as the template to profile TCR beta VDJ and CDR3. TCRdb independently ran MiXCR on the reads; one entry per CDR3 protein. Here the sample spans about 160,000 distinct CDR3 sequences, around 48% being singletons. Patients selected for sequencing had displayed CD8+CD57+ cell expansion by flow cytometry. The CDR3 runs to 15 residues. Germline values: CDR1 DFQATT, CDR2 SNEGSKA (reference sequence). V lost 1 base, J lost 10 bases, and 12 bases stayed unmatched.

This chain uses TRBV20-1 with TRBJ2-1, with TRBD2 matching 8 bases. This sequence originates from a human donor with aplastic anemia. Sample: sorted CD4+, CD8+, or CD8+CD57+ T cells (not recorded which) from PBMCs. The CDR3 region has the DNA TGCAGTGCTAGAGGAACAGCGGGAGTAGCTGAGGAGCAGTTCTTC. This sequence encodes CSARGTAGVAEEQFF.